This TCR beta chain was sequenced in a study of T cells in Graves' hyperthyroidism and ophthalmopathy. V lost 8 bases to trimming and J lost 5 bases, with 16 bases between them. Germline assignment: CDR1 SNHLY and CDR2 FYNNEI. The CDR3 spans 14 residues. TCR beta CDR3 regions were amplified from RNA. The study used the HTBI primer set for a first-round RT-PCR of the TCR CDR3. Each CDR3 protein gets one entry after TCRdb re-called the multiplex PCR reads with MiXCR. This sample carries a few hundred thousand distinct CDR3 sequences, 15% to 19% of them seen once, and the ten largest clones take about 7%. In this sample, this clonotype turned up many times. Its antigen is not identified. Whole-study findings and limits: Researchers found most expanded thyroid clonotypes above 0.001 in blood as well.

What was sequenced was blood. The receptor was derived from a woman in her 30s with Graves' hyperthyroidism. The V and J genes are TRBV2 and TRBJ2-1, with D maybe TRBD1 (5 bases). The CDR3 DNA sequence: TGTGCCAGCGCACGTCTTAGGGGCCACAATGAGCAGTTCTTC. This sequence encodes CASARLRGHNEQFF.